Described below is a single T cell receptor beta chain sequence and its context. Its target antigen remains unknown. No quality values exist for individual bases; no much larger clone is one base distant. CDR3 length: 14 amino acids, cysteine to phenylalanine. Kept here is only the CDR3 DNA, which spans 42 bases and is read in frame from base 1. For this chain, trimming is 5 bases at the V end and 1 base at the J end, and the number of junction bases without a gene match is 4. CDR1 and CDR2 are read off the germline V gene (reference sequence) as MNHEY and SMNVEV. The data stem from a study of shared clonotypes between healthy human individuals (dated by TCRdb to the early 2020s). The study in broad terms: The cohort comprised two women and a few men aged 18 to 49 years. Per donor, three plates each were used for CD4 naive and CD4 memory, two for CD8 naive, and one for CD8 memory. To increase sequencing depth and limit assay-specific biases, different laboratories used diverse techniques to prepare libraries and sequence TCR repertoires. Blood TCR repertoires of several healthy adults were deeply sequenced to estimate repertoire size and the extent of clonotype sharing between individuals. Leukapheresis yielded between about 0.94 and 8.9 billion PBMCs per donor.

The donors were healthy, HIV-negative adults who had no recently reported acute infections or vaccinations. Every donor was a Caucasian adult residing in Nashville, Tennessee, USA. CD4+ T cells were enriched through magnetic negative selection, after which naive cells were positively selected on CD45RA and the remaining negative fraction served as the memory subset. Blood was obtained by leukapheresis, after which PBMCs were separated by Ficoll-Histopaque density gradient centrifugation and cryopreserved in liquid nitrogen vapor phase. Analytical flow cytometry was used to check the purity and quantity of each magnetically sorted T cell population. Genomic DNA was isolated from each sorted fraction and quantified by UV absorbance on a Nanodrop 2000c. Broad study findings and their caveats: Even with the large sequencing depth, rarefaction of the sorted-subset datasets indicated that sequencing was incomplete. The genetic and exposure-history diversity represented was limited by the small number of donors. Higher generation probabilities were observed for clonotypes shared by all four sorted-subset donors than for non-shared clonotypes. Roughly 5% of naive CD4, roughly 3.6% of naive CD8, about 2.4% of memory CD4, and around 0.4% of memory CD8 clonotypes were shared across several donors. Sampling was limited to blood, and TCR repertoires in tissue likely differ from TCR repertoires in blood. Estimated clonotype richness was generally larger for naive than for memory subsets. Pairwise subsampling indicated that sequencing depth was expected to affect the degree of clonotype sharing among donors.

Using the deep immunoSEQ assay, multiplex PCR amplified TCR CDR3 regions from genomic DNA. For each cell subset, the extracted genomic DNA was distributed evenly across all wells of several immunoSEQ 96-well plates, and each plate served as one replicate. For sorted subsets, each replicate PCR was loaded with approximately 0.2 ug genomic DNA, equivalent to approximately 33,000 T cell genomes. Purified libraries were quantified with a Qubit 3.0 fluorometer, sized on a Bioanalyzer 2100, and re-quantified with the KAPA Library Quantification kit. Every immunoSEQ 96-well plate was sequenced on a dedicated single-read 150-cycle Illumina NextSeq 550 flow cell. As for how the authors treated the data: Because only junctional sequences without quality scores were contained in the immunoSEQ output, filtering matching that applied to full-length reads could not be performed. Sequences were annotated with PyIR, a Python wrapper for IgBLAST v1.9, using IMGT germline references to assign V/J genes and CDR3. Reads with weak V/J assignments (E-value above 1e-6), missing CDR3, stop codons, out-of-frame junctions, or ambiguous translated residues were removed. V3J clonotypes were defined by identical inferred V gene, J gene, and CDR3 amino acid sequence. Percentage overlap between repertoires was calculated by dividing the number of shared unique clonotypes by the size of the smaller repertoire. Richness of each repertoire was evaluated using RTK rarefaction, the Chao1 estimator, and Recon v2.1 estimates of unobserved clonotypes. Generation probabilities for all TCRbeta clonotypes obtained by the gDNA method from a few donors were computed using OLGA. TCRdb took this table from immuneACCESS and kept in-frame rearrangements with V and J called. Such tables lack part of the clones; where checked against another copy, unresolved V genes explain under half of the gap, and the rest is unexplained. V and J calls and clone size follow that table, whereas D and trimming were derived from the DNA. The sample table holds 1,500,000 or so clones, of which roughly 95% were seen once. Jointly, the top ten make up 1.2% of the sample.

The receptor's source is a man in his thirties or forties in good health. Input material: naive CD4+ T cells sorted from blood. What this sample's cell subset or site label stands for: CD45RA+ positively selected. The receptor chain draws on TRBV27 and TRBJ1-1; 7 nucleotides in the junction match TRBD1. The DNA sequence reads TGTGCCAGCAGTACGGGACAGCGGAACACTGAAGCTTTCTTT. Translated, this is CASSTGQRNTEAFF.